This T cell receptor beta chain originates from a study of cytomegalovirus exposure and HLA in healthy donors (TCRdb year 2017). A note on the overall study: In an earlier analysis of some 610 of the donors, 250 to 350 Gb of sequence data and 90 million to 120 million unique TCR beta sequences from 150 million to 200 million T cells were reported. Roughly 300 gigabases of sequencing data and approximately 85 million unique TCR sequences were included in an early release covering about 620 HLA-typed donors. Donor age, sex, ethnicity and CMV serostatus were compiled alongside the repertoire data. HLA typing covered class I and class II loci at four-digit resolution. Among some 410 genotyped donors of the cohort, an average of roughly 230,000 unique TCR beta nucleotide sequences was sequenced per donor, of which roughly 17% were non-productive. In a later genetic analysis, genome-wide SNP genotypes for about 55% of the roughly 670 donors were used, and that subset was treated as a discovery cohort. A later analysis re-examined previously published TCR beta repertoires from several hundred donors and added high-resolution HLA genotyping to investigate patterns of TCR occurrence. In addition to the first cohort of about 650 subjects, a separate validation cohort of 130 or so different subjects was used. An earlier analysis of around 540 of the donors applied high-throughput TCR beta sequencing to assess whether each TCR beta V gene segment acted as functional or pseudogenic. The study was designed to test whether signatures of past pathogen exposure could be identified by cataloging public T cell receptors. The later analysis used no new phenotypic data to find candidate immune exposures, relying instead on TCR beta sequences and their occurrence across donors. Five DR-DQ haplotypes were treated as single units for association and clustering because of strong linkage in the cohort. The T cell repertoires of several hundred subjects were profiled by immunosequencing and related to cytomegalovirus serostatus. To predict cytomegalovirus infection status, the study combined high-throughput TCR immunosequencing, statistical association of individual TCRs with disease status, and machine learning. All discovery cohort repertoires had been generated on a single sequencing platform. Of the 350 to 450 genotyped donors, 80% to 90% were placed in the genetic ancestry cluster associated with self-reported Caucasian donors. The number of typed donors differed by locus: about 629-640 for A, B, C, DRB1 and DQB1; roughly 510 for DQA1; some 590 for DPA1; and around 470 for DPB1. Overall study results and their limits: A few of the identified cytomegalovirus-associated TCR beta chains were confirmed in vitro to be specific for cytomegalovirus antigens. Assigning TCR associations to individual alleles was difficult when HLA alleles, especially DR and DQ, strongly co-occurred. This cohort had only TCR beta chains sequenced, and the lack of alpha or paired-chain data limited which features could be detected. Some IMGT-functional V segments, including TRBV6-2 and TRBV6-3, could not be distinguished by the 87-base-pair reads and were therefore excluded. The sequencing pipeline was judged likely to have produced a cluster of highly shared sequence variants as a technical artifact. Most TCR sequences were seen in very few donors, while some public TCRs were found in many individuals. The authors suggested that the approach could potentially be generalized to other disease states and immunological phenotypes. Because counts were too low, around 17 rarely observed V segments, including chromosome 9 orphons, were left out of the earlier analysis of 587 of the donors. Compared with the approximately 700-donor mean, donors in an Asian-associated ancestry cluster had fewer N-insertions in productive TCRs, according to a later genetic analysis. Specific HLA alleles were associated with 16,951 TCR beta sequences at a false discovery rate of 0.05 in a later analysis. The study listed over 150 TCR beta chains as associated with cytomegalovirus. According to a later analysis, most CMV-associated TCR beta chains appeared to be HLA-restricted, and the HLA associations seemed to be driven largely by CMV exposure. A later analysis reported that several top co-occurrence clusters appeared linked to parvovirus B19, influenza, CMV and Epstein-Barr virus. Immune exposure information for the cohort was limited to CMV serostatus. A further reported finding was that TCR beta sequences accurately predicted the HLA-A and HLA-B alleles for most subjects in the first cohort. In a later analysis, HLA-associated TCR beta chains were found to be more clonally expanded and to have lower generation probabilities than equally common non-associated chains. Broadly in line with IMGT annotations, most TCR beta V segments showed up in productive rearrangements about 87% or about 30% of the time in an earlier analysis of 587 of the donors. Linkage disequilibrium might explain the correlated functional status among segregating V segments, but an unknown experimental factor could not be excluded. In a later analysis, the rate of TCR association differed among HLA loci, with DRB1 alleles having the most associated TCRs and HLA-C alleles having the fewest. In a later genetic analysis, a missense DCLRE1C variant was associated with V-gene and J-gene trimming of TCR beta chains, and the association was replicated in an independent cohort. Because some donors lacked HLA typing at each locus, the association tests relied only on the typed subset. The classifier was reported to diagnose cytomegalovirus status with high specificity and sensitivity in both the original and validation cohorts. Presence/absence analyses assumed roughly uniform sequencing depth across donors, an assumption that may not hold.

With regard to this clone: Its antigen is currently not known. Base qualities are missing; no much larger clone stands one base away.

The cohort was made up of approximately 700 healthy bone marrow donors. At the time of sampling, every cohort member was nominally healthy, though immune exposures that went unrecorded were likely present. The donor was CMV seronegative and was included in the group of 352 seronegative cohort members. Every donor gave a peripheral blood sample, and the peripheral blood mononuclear cells from that sample were used for TCR beta sequencing. Genomic DNA was extracted from the blood cell samples with the Qiagen DNeasy Blood Extraction Kit. Libraries were made using the immunoSEQ multiplex PCR assay. The multiplex PCR relied on a mix of 60 forward primers for TCR Vbeta segments and 13 reverse primers for TCR Jbeta segments. Amplification of the CDR3 region of rearranged TCR beta genes was performed with a multiplex PCR assay on genomic DNA. On the Illumina HiSeq System, the amplified TCR beta libraries were sequenced as 87-base-pair reads. The authors' analysis ran thus. In a later analysis, roughly 80 million unique TCR beta chains were counted across the 500 to 850 repertoires, and approximately 9.9 million of these chains were shared by at least two donors. Raw reads were error-corrected and collapsed into unique sequences with a nearest-neighbor algorithm that merged closely related sequences to remove PCR and sequencing errors. Alignment of CDR3 sequences to IMGT reference sequences was used to assign V, D and J gene segments. For a sequence to be retained, a match of at least six nucleotides was required to both a V gene segment and a J gene segment. Rearrangements were called productive when the CDR3 lacked stop codons and stayed in frame with V and J; all others were non-productive. Following IMGT convention, CDR3 was defined as the stretch from the second conserved V-encoded cysteine up to the conserved J-encoded phenylalanine. Sequences without an unambiguous match to a single V gene segment were excluded from the earlier analysis of about 600 of the donors. An earlier analysis of several hundred of the donors classified V segments as functional when productive rearrangements were above 56.7% and as segregating when the standard deviation between donors was above 5%. A statistical classification framework was developed to diagnose cytomegalovirus status using the catalog of TCR beta chain sequences. In a later analysis, TCR nucleotide sequences were compared against IMGT/GENE-DB human TR gene sequences so that V and J genes could be assigned. In a later analysis, CDR3 sequences and most-parsimonious VDJ recombination scenarios were assigned using the TCRdist pipeline. In a later analysis, each TCR beta chain was defined by its CDR3 amino acid sequence together with its V-gene family, and reads lacking a unique V-gene family were excluded. A later analysis removed 600 or so highly shared, low-generation-probability nucleotide sequences to deal with suspected cross-contamination and a sequencing artifact. For each public chain, a later analysis derived a clonal expansion index from normalized ranks of inferred template counts within each repertoire. A later analysis computed generation probabilities with a VDJ recombination model fitted to out-of-frame rearrangements, and checked the results against IGoR. Hypergeometric tests were used in a later analysis to score TCR-TCR, TCR-HLA and TCR-CMV co-occurrence, with a repertoire-size bias correction applied to the TCR pairs. In a later analysis, false discovery rates were estimated by permuting HLA or CMV assignments 20 times. In a later analysis, co-occurring TCRs were grouped using DBSCAN, and TCRdist sequence similarity was added for clustering within HLA-allele-positive subsets. Repertoires with fewer than 30,000 or more than 120,000 public chains were left out of co-occurrence clustering, as were about 5 repertoires with anomalous nucleotide sharing. As stored in TCRdb, this immuneACCESS dataset retains in-frame rearrangements with V and J assigned. A fraction of the clones does not appear; measured against another copy, unresolved V genes explain less than half of the discrepancy, and the remainder lacks a known reason. The DNA gave D and trimming, while V, J and clone size come from that table. Recorded for this sample are some 200,000 clones; approximately 78% of them occurred a single time. The biggest ten clones account for about 0.8% of the sample.

CDR1 ENHRY and CDR2 SYGVKD are derived from the germline V gene. Inclusive of the bounding cysteine and phenylalanine, the CDR3 is 16 residues long. The kept DNA is CDR3 alone, 48 bases in frame from the first base. Trimming accounts for 2 bases at V and 4 bases at J, while the number of junction bases matched to no gene is 11. This sequence was found in a woman between 18 and 30 years old in good health and CMV-seronegative. Sequenced input: PBMCs. The chain is made from TRBV10-3 and TRBJ2-7; the central 7 bases match TRBD2. The CDR3 protein is CAISELRGGSGYEQYF. The nucleotide sequence is TGTGCCATCAGTGAGCTTCGCGGGGGTTCCGGGTACGAGCAGTACTTC.